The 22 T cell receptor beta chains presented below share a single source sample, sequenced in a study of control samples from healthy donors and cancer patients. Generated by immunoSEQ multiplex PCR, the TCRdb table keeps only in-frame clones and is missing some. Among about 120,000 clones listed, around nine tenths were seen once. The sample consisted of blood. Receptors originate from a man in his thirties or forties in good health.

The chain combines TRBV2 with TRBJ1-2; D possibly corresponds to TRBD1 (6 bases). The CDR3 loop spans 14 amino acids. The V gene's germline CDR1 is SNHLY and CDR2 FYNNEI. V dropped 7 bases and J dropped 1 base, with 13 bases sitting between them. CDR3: CASTSEQGNYGYTF. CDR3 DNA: TGTGCCAGCACATCAGAACAGGGTAACTATGGCTACACCTTC. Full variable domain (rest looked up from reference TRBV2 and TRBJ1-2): EPEVTQTPSHQVTQMGQEVILRCVPISNHLYFYWYRQILGQKVEFLVSFYNNEISEKSEIFDDQFSVERPDGSNFTLKIRSTKLEDSAMYFCASTSEQGNYGYTFGSGTRLTVV.

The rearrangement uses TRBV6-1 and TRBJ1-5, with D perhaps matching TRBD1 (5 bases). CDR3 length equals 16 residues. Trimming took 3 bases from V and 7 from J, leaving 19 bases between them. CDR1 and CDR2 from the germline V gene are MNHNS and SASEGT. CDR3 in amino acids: CASSDPLGVGHQPQHF. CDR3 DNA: TGTGCCAGCAGTGATCCTTTGGGGGTAGGACACCAGCCCCAGCATTTT.

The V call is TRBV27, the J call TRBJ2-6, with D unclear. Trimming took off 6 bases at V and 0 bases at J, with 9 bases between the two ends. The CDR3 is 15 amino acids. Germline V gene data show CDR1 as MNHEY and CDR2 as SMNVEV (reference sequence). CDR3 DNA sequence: TGTGCCAGCAGGATACAGAGCTCTGGGGCCAACGTCCTGACTTTC. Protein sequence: CASRIQSSGANVLTF.

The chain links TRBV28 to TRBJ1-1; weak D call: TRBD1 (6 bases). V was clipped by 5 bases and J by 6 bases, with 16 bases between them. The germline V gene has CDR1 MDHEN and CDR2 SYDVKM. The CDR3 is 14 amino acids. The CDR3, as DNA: TGTGCCAGCAGTCCGGCCACAGGGCGGGCTGAAGCTTTCTTT. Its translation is CASSPATGRAEAFF.

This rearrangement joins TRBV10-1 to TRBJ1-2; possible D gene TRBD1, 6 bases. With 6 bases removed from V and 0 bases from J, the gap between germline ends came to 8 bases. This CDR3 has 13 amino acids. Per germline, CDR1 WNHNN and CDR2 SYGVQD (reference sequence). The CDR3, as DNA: TGCGCCAGCAGCGGGACACCTAACTATGGCTACACCTTC. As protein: CASSGTPNYGYTF.

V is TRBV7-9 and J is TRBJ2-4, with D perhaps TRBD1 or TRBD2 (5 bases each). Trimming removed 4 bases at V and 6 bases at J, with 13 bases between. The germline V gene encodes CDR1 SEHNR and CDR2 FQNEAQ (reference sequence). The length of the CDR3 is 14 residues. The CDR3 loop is CASSSGPEANIQYF. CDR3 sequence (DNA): TGTGCCAGCAGCTCGGGACCTGAGGCAAACATTCAGTACTTC. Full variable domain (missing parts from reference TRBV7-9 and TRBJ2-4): DTGVSQNPRHKITKRGQNVTFRCDPISEHNRLYWYRQTLGQGPEFLTYFQNEAQLEKSRLLSDRFSAERPKGSFSTLEIQRTEQGDSAMYLCASSSGPEANIQYFGAGTRLSVL.

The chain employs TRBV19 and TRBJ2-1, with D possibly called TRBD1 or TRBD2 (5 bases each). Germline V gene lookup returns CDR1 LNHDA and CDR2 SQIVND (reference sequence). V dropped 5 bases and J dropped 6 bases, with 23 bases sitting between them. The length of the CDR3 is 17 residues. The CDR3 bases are TGTGCCAGTAGTGGGGCCCGGGGTACTCCCCCGGGCAATGAGCAGTTCTTC. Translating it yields CASSGARGTPPGNEQFF. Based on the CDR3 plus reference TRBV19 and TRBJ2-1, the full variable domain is DGGITQSPKYLFRKEGQNVTLSCEQNLNHDAMYWYRQDPGQGLRLIYYSQIVNDFQKGDIAEGYSVSREKKESFPLTVTSAQKNPTAFYLCASSGARGTPPGNEQFFGPGTRLTVL.

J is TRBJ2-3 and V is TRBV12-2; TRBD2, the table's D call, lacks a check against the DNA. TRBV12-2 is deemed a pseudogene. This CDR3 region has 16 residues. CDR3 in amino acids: CASRLDAGGPPDTQYF. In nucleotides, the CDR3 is TGTGCAAGTCGCTTAGATGCGGGGGGGCCGCCAGATACGCAGTATTTT.

For the CDR3, the DNA is TGCGCCAGCAGCTTTGACGCGAACACCGGGGAGCTGTTTTTT. Its protein product is CASSFDANTGELFF. The V gene is TRBV5-1, the J gene TRBJ2-2; D call uncertain. This CDR3 has 14 amino acids. V lost 2 bases and J lost 0, with 5 bases in between. In germline, CDR1 is SGHRS, CDR2 YFSETQ. The full variable domain, in which reference TRBV5-1 and TRBJ2-2 provide the parts outside the CDR3, is KAGVTQTPRYLIKTRGQQVTLSCSPISGHRSVSWYQQTPGQGLQFLFEYFSETQRNKGNFPGRFSGRQFSNSRSEMNVSTLELGDSALYLCASSFDANTGELFFGEGSRLTVL.

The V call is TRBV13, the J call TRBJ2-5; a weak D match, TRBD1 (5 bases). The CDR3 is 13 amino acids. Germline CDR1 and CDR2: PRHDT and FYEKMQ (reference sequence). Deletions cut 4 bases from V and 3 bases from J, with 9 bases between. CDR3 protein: CASSSDSEETQYF. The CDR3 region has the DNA TGTGCCAGCAGCTCCGACAGTGAAGAGACCCAGTACTTC.

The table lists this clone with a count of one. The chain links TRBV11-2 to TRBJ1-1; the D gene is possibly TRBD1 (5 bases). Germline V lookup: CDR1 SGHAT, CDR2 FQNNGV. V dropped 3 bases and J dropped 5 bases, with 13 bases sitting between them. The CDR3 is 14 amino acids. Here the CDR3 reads CASSFSRSGTEAFF. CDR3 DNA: TGTGCCAGCAGCTTTTCCCGCTCAGGGACTGAAGCTTTCTTT.

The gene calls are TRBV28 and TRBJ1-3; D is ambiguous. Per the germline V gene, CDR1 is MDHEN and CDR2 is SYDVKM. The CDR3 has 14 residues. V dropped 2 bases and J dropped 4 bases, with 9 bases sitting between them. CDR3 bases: TGTGCCAGCAGTTTAACGGCAGGAGGAAACACCATATATTTT. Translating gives CASSLTAGGNTIYF.

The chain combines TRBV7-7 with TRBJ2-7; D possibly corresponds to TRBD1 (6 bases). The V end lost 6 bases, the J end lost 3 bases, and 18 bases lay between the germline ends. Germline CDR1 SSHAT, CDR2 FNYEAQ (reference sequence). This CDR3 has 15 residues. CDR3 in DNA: TGTGCCAGCAGTTTAAAACTCAGGGGAGTCTACGAGCAGTACTTC. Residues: CASSLKLRGVYEQYF.

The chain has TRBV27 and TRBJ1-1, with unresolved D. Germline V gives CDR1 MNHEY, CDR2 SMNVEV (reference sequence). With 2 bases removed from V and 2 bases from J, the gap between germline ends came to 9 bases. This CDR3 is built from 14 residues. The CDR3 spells CASSLGLGNTEAFF. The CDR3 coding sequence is TGTGCCAGCAGTTTAGGGCTAGGAAACACTGAAGCTTTCTTT.

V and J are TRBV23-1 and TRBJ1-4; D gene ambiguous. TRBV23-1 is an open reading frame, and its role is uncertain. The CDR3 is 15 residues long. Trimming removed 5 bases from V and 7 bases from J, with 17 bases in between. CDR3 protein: CASSTTYGDAEKLFF. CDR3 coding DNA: TGCGCCAGCAGTACTACCTACGGGGATGCTGAAAAACTGTTTTTT.

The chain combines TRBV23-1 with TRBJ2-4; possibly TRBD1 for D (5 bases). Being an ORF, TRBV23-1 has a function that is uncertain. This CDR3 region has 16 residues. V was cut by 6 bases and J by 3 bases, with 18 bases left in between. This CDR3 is CASRNPSGKDKNIQYF. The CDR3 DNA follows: TGCGCCAGCAGGAATCCCTCAGGGAAGGACAAAAACATTCAGTACTTC.

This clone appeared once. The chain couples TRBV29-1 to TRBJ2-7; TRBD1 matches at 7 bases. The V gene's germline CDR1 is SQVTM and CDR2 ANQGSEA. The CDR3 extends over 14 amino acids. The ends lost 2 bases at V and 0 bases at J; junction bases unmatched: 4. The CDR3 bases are TGCAGCGTTGAAACAGGGGTCGCCTCCTACGAGCAGTACTTC. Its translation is CSVETGVASYEQYF.

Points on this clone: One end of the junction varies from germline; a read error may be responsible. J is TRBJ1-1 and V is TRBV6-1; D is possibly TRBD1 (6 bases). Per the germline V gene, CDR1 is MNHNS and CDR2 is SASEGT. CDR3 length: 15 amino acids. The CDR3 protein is CASSKARGKDTEAFF. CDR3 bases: TGTGCCAGCAGTAAAGCTAGGGGGAAGGACACTGAAGCTTTCTTT.

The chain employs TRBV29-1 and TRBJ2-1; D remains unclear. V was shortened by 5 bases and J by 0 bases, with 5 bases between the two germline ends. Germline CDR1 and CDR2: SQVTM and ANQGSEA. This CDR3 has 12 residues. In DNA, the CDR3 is TGCAGCGTTAAGAGCTCCTACAATGAGCAGTTCTTC. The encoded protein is CSVKSSYNEQFF.

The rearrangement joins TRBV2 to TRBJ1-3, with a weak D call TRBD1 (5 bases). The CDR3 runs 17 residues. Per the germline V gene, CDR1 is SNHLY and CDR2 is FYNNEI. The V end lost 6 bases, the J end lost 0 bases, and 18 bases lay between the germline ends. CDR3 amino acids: CASSPPPGQLSGNTIYF. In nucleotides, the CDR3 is TGTGCCAGCAGCCCCCCTCCGGGGCAGCTCTCTGGAAACACCATATATTTT.

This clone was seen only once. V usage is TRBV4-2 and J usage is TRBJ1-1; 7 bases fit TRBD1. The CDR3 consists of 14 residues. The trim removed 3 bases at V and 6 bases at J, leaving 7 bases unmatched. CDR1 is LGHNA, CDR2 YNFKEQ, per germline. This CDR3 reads CASSQDRFEAEAFF. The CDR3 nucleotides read TGTGCCAGCAGCCAGGACAGGTTTGAGGCTGAAGCTTTCTTT.

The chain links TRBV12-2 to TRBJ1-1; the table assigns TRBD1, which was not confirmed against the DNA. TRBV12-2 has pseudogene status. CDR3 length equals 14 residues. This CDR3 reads CASRQHLRNTEAFF. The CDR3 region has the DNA TGTGCAAGTCGCCAACATCTTCGGAACACTGAAGCTTTCTTT.